This T cell receptor beta chain stems from a study of CXCR4 blockade with PD-1 therapy in pancreatic cancer. Study-level findings and limits: Survival did not correlate with tumor clonality, which averaged around 0.13 versus 0.046. Without paired alpha-beta data, shared specificity of dominant clones is unconfirmed.

This CDR3 is built from 16 residues. CDR1 is KGHSH, CDR2 LQKENI, per germline. V shed 1 base and J 7 bases; nucleotides not matched to a gene: 8. Clones were read by immunoSEQ multiplex PCR, and TCRdb kept only the in-frame ones, dropping some. Of around 3,500 clones listed, around 38% are singletons. This clone was detected only a few times. Its antigen is not known. The chain combines TRBV18 with TRBJ2-2, with 8 bases fitting TRBD1. Specimen: tumor tissue. The sequence was obtained from a human donor with pancreatic ductal adenocarcinoma. In DNA form, the CDR3 reads TGTGCCAGCTCACCACGGGCAGGGGGCGCCGACGGGGAGCTGTTTTTT. This translates into CASSPRAGGADGELFF.